Following are 16 T cell receptor beta chains from one sample sequenced in a study of shared clonotypes between healthy human individuals. Naive CD8 isolation took CD45RO-negative cells positively selected for CCR7 and excluded terminally differentiated effector memory CD45RA+ cells. Some clones are missing from TCRdb's copy, which holds only in-frame ones; the method was immunoSEQ multiplex PCR. The data hold roughly 2.1 million clones, with roughly 91% observed a single time. What was sequenced was naive CD8+ T cells from PBMCs. The receptors were sampled from a man in his late teens or twenties in good health. Some clones in this sample may be carry-over from other donors' samples.

Comment on this clone: This sample includes further DNA sequences coding for the same CDR3. This chain uses TRBV27 with TRBJ2-3; D remains unclear. Per the germline V gene, CDR1 is MNHEY and CDR2 is SMNVEV (reference sequence). Trimming left V 0 bases short and J 2 bases short, with 9 bases between. CDR3 length: 15 residues. For the CDR3, the DNA is TGTGCCAGCAGTTTATCTCCGGGTGCCACAGATACGCAGTATTTT. Translation: CASSLSPGATDTQYF.

The V and J genes are TRBV5-1 and TRBJ2-3; D perhaps matches TRBD1 (5 bases). The length of the CDR3 is 13 residues. V gave up 4 bases and J gave up 6 bases, with 12 bases separating them. Germline V gene sequence: CDR1 SGHRS, CDR2 YFSETQ. CDR3 coding DNA: TGCGCCAGCAGCCTCAGGGTGGGGGATACGCAGTATTTT. Its protein product is CASSLRVGDTQYF.

On this clone: The identical CDR3 is also encoded by other nucleotide sequences in the sample. This chain connects TRBV29-1 to TRBJ2-7; D unresolved. Germline lookup yields CDR1 SQVTM and CDR2 ANQGSEA. The length of the CDR3 is 12 residues. V lost 7 bases to trimming and J lost 1 base, with 11 bases between them. The CDR3 coding sequence is TGCAGCGCCGGAACTCCTTCCTACGAGCAGTACTTC. Its protein is CSAGTPSYEQYF.

The chain links TRBV29-1 to TRBJ2-1; 9 positions agree with TRBD2. Trimming removed 0 bases from V and 15 bases from J; junction bases left unmatched: 9. CDR1 and CDR2 from the germline V gene are SQVTM and ANQGSEA. There are 13 residues in the CDR3. CDR3 protein: CSVEDKAGGEGFF. The CDR3 DNA sequence: TGCAGCGTTGAAGATAAGGCGGGAGGGGAGGGGTTCTTC.

The chain joins TRBV28 to TRBJ1-2, with D perhaps TRBD1 (5 bases). The CDR3 is 14 residues long. Germline assignment: CDR1 MDHEN and CDR2 SYDVKM. The V end lost 1 base, the J end lost 1 base, and 7 bases lay between the germline ends. Here the CDR3 DNA reads TGTGCCAGCAGTTTATTTGACAGTAACTATGGCTACACCTTC. It specifies CASSLFDSNYGYTF.

The rearrangement links TRBV6-6 to TRBJ2-7; tentatively, D is TRBD1 or TRBD2 (6 bases each). There are 15 residues in the CDR3. Germline V gene sequence: CDR1 MNHNY, CDR2 SVGAGI (reference sequence). V was pared by 1 base and J by 7 bases, with 17 bases between. The CDR3 DNA is TGTGCCAGCAGTTACTTCGGGGGCGCTTCCTTAGAGCAGTACTTC. Translating gives CASSYFGGASLEQYF.

Details on this clone: The sample contains more than one DNA sequence encoding this CDR3. V gene TRBV5-5 combines with J gene TRBJ2-7, with 8 nucleotides matching TRBD2. V trimming: 0 bases; J trimming: 3 bases; junction bases outside the gene matches: 5. The CDR3 is made up of 15 amino acids. CDR1 and CDR2 from the germline V gene are SGHKS and YYEKEE (reference sequence). The CDR3 nucleotides are TGTGCCAGCAGCTTGGAACCGGGAGGGATCTACGAGCAGTACTTC. This codes for CASSLEPGGIYEQYF.

V gene TRBV28 combines with J gene TRBJ2-7; weak D call: TRBD2 (6 bases). The V gene's germline CDR1 is MDHEN and CDR2 SYDVKM. V lost 7 bases and J lost 4, with 14 bases in between. The CDR3 extends over 13 amino acids. The CDR3 is CASTSRETYEQYF. The CDR3, as DNA: TGTGCCAGCACTTCCCGGGAGACGTACGAGCAGTACTTC.

This clone was detected only a few times. This chain joins TRBV19 and TRBJ2-7; D is possibly TRBD1 (6 bases). Germline CDR1 is LNHDA and CDR2 is SQIVND (reference sequence). V was shortened by 6 bases and J by 2 bases, with 17 bases between the two germline ends. The CDR3 totals 15 residues. For the CDR3, the DNA is TGTGCCAGTAGCCCACAGGGTTACGCGGCCTACGAGCAGTACTTC. Amino acids: CASSPQGYAAYEQYF.

This rearrangement joins TRBV2 to TRBJ1-5; D gene unclear. Between the trimmed V and J ends, which lost 0 bases and 0 bases, there was a span of 3 bases. Germline assignment: CDR1 SNHLY and CDR2 FYNNEI. The CDR3 covers 14 residues. This chain's CDR3 is CASSEADSNQPQHF. DNA of the CDR3: TGTGCCAGCAGTGAAGCGGATAGCAATCAGCCCCAGCATTTT.

The chain has TRBV5-1 and TRBJ1-2, with a tentative D call TRBD1 (5 bases). The CDR3 extends over 12 amino acids. V was pared by 3 bases and J by 8 bases, with 11 bases between. From germline, CDR1 is SGHRS and CDR2 YFSETQ. This CDR3 is CASSWTGAGYTF. The CDR3 coding sequence is TGCGCCAGCAGCTGGACCGGGGCCGGCTACACCTTC.

The rearrangement links TRBV7-9 to TRBJ1-3, with D hard to call. Germline lookup yields CDR1 SEHNR and CDR2 FQNEAQ (reference sequence). V dropped 4 bases and J dropped 0 bases, with 13 bases sitting between them. The CDR3 totals 16 residues. In nucleotides, the CDR3 is TGTGCCAGCAGCTCGAGACTCTCCTACTCTGGAAACACCATATATTTT. Translating gives CASSSRLSYSGNTIYF.

The CDR3 loop reads CAWSPRGLAREQYF. The CDR3, as DNA: TGTGCCTGGAGTCCGCGGGGGCTGGCGCGGGAGCAGTACTTC. This chain joins TRBV30 and TRBJ2-7, with a weak D call TRBD2 (7 bases). V lost 2 bases and J 7 bases, leaving 18 bases between the germline ends. The CDR3 is 14 residues long. Germline CDR1 and CDR2: GTSNPN and SVGIG (reference sequence).

Comments on this clone: Other DNA sequences of this sample code for an identical CDR3. This rearrangement joins TRBV27 to TRBJ1-1; no clear D gene. CDR1 and CDR2 (germline): MNHEY, SMNVEV (reference sequence). The length of the CDR3 is 13 residues. The V end lost 3 bases, the J end lost 1 base, and 6 bases lay between the germline ends. The chain's CDR3 is CASSFSGNTEAFF. The CDR3 region has the DNA TGTGCCAGCAGTTTTTCGGGGAACACTGAAGCTTTCTTT.

The genes are TRBV4-1 and TRBJ1-1; D ambiguous. V lost 1 base to trimming and J lost 0 bases, with 9 bases between them. The CDR3 sequence is 15 residues long. Germline V lookup: CDR1 MGHRA, CDR2 YSYEKL. The CDR3 spells CASSQAQMMNTEAFF. Written as DNA, the CDR3 is TGCGCCAGCAGCCAAGCCCAAATGATGAACACTGAAGCTTTCTTT.

The chain carries TRBV7-8 and TRBJ2-7; 9 bases line up with TRBD1. The germline V gene encodes CDR1 SGHVS and CDR2 FQNEAQ. J gave up 2 bases and V 5 bases, and 7 bases lay outside the gene matches. The CDR3 length is 15 residues. The CDR3 nucleotides read TGTGCCAGCAGCACAGGGACAGGGCGGCCCTACGAGCAGTACTTC. Translated, it gives CASSTGTGRPYEQYF. The whole variable domain, remainder taken from reference TRBV7-8 and TRBJ2-7, is GAGVSQSPRYKVAKRGQDVALRCDPISGHVSLFWYQQALGQGPEFLTYFQNEAQLDKSGLPSDRFFAERPEGSVSTLKIQRTQQEDSAVYLCASSTGTGRPYEQYFGPGTRLTVT.